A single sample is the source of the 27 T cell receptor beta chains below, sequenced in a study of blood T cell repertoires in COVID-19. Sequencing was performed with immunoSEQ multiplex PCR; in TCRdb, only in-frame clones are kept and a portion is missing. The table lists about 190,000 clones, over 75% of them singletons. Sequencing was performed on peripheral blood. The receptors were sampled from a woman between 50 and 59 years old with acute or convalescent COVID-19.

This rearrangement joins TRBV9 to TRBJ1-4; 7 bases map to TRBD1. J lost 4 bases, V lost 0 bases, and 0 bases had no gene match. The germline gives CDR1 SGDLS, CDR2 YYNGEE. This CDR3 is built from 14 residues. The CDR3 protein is CASSVGDSNEKLFF. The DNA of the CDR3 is TGTGCCAGCAGCGTAGGGGACAGTAATGAAAAACTGTTTTTT.

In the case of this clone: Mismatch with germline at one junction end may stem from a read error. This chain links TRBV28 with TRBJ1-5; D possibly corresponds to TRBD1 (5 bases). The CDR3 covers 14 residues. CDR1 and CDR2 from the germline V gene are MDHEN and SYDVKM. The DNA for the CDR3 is TGTGCCAGCATTTTAGCAGGGAGCAATCAGCCCCAGCATTTT. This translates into CASILAGSNQPQHF.

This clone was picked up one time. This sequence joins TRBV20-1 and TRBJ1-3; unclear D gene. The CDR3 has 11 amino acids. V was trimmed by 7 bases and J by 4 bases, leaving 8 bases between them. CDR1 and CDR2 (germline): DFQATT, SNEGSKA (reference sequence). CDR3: CSVQEGNTIYF. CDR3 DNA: TGCAGTGTCCAGGAAGGAAACACCATATATTTT.

CDR3 sequence reads: CSVGSTGGRSFYEQYF. The CDR3 nucleotides read TGCAGCGTCGGATCGACAGGGGGCCGATCCTTCTACGAGCAGTACTTC. V usage is TRBV29-1 and J usage is TRBJ2-7; 10 bases map to TRBD1. The germline V gene has CDR1 SQVTM and CDR2 ANQGSEA. CDR3 size: 16 residues. V was pared by 6 bases and J by 3 bases, with 14 bases of the junction left unmatched.

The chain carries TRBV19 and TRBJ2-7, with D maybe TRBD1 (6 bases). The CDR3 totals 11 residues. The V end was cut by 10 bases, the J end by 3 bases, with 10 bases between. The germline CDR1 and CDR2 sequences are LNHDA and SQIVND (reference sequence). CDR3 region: CATEQGYEQYF. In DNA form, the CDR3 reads TGTGCCACCGAACAGGGCTACGAGCAGTACTTC.

The CDR3 spells CASSQELTSGRVSSYNEQFF. The CDR3 nucleotides are TGCGCCAGCAGCCAAGAATTGACTAGCGGGAGGGTAAGCTCCTACAATGAGCAGTTCTTC. The chain recombines TRBV4-3 with TRBJ2-1, with 14 bases lining up with TRBD2. There are 20 residues in the CDR3. V shed 0 bases, J shed 0 bases, and the junction held 7 bases outside the gene matches. Germline V gene lookup returns CDR1 LGHNA and CDR2 YSLEER.

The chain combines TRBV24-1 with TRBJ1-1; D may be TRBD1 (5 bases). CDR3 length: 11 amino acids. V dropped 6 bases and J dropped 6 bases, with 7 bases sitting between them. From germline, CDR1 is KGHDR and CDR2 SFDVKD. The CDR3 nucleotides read TGTGCCACCAGTCGGGGGGCTGAAGCTTTCTTT. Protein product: CATSRGAEAFF.

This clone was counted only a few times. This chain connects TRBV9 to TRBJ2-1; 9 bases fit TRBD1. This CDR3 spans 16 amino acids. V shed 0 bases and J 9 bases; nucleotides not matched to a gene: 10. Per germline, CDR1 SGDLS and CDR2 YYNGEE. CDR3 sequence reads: CASSVDRDRANSEQFF. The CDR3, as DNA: TGTGCCAGCAGCGTAGACCGGGACAGGGCTAATAGTGAGCAGTTCTTC. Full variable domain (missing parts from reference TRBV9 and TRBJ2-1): DSGVTQTPKHLITATGQRVTLRCSPRSGDLSVYWYQQSLDQGLQFLIQYYNGEERAKGNILERFSAQQFPDLHSELNLSSLELGDSALYFCASSVDRDRANSEQFFGPGTRLTVL.

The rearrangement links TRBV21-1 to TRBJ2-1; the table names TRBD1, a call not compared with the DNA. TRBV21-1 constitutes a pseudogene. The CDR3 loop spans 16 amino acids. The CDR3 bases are TGTGCCAGCAGCAATATCCCGACAGGGGCCCACAATGAGCAGTTCTTC. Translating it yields CASSNIPTGAHNEQFF.

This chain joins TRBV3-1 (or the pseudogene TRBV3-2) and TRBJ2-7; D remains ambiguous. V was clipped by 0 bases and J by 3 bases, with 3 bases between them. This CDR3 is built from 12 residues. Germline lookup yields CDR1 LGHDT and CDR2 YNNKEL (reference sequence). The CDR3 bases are TGTGCCAGCAGCCAAGAGAGCTACGAGCAGTACTTC. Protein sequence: CASSQESYEQYF.

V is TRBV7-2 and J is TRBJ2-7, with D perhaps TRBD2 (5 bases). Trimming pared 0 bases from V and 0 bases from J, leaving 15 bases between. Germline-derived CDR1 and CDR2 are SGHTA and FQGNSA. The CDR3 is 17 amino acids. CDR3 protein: CASSLALPAGLSYEQYF. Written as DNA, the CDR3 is TGTGCCAGCAGCTTAGCCCTCCCGGCGGGCCTCTCCTACGAGCAGTACTTC.

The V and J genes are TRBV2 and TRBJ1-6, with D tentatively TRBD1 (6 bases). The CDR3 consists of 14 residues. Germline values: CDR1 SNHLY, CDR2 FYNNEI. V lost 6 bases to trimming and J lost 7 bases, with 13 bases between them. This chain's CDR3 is CASRRTALNSPLHF. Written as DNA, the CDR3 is TGTGCCAGCAGACGGACAGCGTTAAATTCACCCCTCCACTTT.

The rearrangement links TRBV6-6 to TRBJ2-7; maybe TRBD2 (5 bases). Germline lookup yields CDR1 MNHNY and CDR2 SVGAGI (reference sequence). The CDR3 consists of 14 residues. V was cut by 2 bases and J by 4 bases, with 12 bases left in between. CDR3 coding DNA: TGTGCCAGCAGTTACACCTCACTAGTTTACGAGCAGTACTTC. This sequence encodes CASSYTSLVYEQYF.

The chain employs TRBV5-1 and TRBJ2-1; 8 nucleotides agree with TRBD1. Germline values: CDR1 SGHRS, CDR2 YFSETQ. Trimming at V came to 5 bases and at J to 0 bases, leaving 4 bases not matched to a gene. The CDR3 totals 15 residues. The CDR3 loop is CASSYTGGSYNEQFF. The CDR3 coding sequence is TGCGCCAGCAGTTACACAGGGGGCTCCTACAATGAGCAGTTCTTC.

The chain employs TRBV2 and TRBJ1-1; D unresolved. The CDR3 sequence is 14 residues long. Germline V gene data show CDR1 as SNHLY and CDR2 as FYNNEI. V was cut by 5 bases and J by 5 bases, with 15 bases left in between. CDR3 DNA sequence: TGTGCCAGCAGTCCCCGGTCCCCGGTGACTGAAGCTTTCTTT. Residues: CASSPRSPVTEAFF.

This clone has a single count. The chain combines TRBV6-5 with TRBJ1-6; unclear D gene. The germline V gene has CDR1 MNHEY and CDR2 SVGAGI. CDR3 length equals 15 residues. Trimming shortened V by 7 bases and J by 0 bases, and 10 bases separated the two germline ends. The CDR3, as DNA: TGTGCCAGCACTCCAGTTGACTCCTATAATTCACCCCTCCACTTT. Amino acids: CASTPVDSYNSPLHF.

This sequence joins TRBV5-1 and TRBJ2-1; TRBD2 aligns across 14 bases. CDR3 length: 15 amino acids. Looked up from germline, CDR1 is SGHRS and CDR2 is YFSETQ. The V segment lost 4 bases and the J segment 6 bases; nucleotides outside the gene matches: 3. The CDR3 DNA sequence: TGCGCCAGCAGCCCAGGACTAGCGGGGGGCAATGAGCAGTTCTTC. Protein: CASSPGLAGGNEQFF.

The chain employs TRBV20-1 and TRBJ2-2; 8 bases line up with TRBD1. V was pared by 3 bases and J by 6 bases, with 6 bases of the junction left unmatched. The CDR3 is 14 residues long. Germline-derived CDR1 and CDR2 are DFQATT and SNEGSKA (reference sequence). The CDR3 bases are TGCAGTGCTAGTGCAGGGGGCTTTTCCGGGGAGCTGTTTTTT. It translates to CSASAGGFSGELFF.

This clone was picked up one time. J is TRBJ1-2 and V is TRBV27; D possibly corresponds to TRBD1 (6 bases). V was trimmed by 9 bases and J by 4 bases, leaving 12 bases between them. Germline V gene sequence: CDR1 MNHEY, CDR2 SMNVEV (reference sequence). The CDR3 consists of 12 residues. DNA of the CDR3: TGTGCCAGTTGGGGGCCGGGCTATGGCTACACCTTC. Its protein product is CASWGPGYGYTF.

CDR3 sequence (DNA): TGCGCCAGCAGCTTGGTCCCACAGGGGGCGGAAGATACGCAGTATTTT. It translates to CASSLVPQGAEDTQYF. The genes are TRBV5-1 and TRBJ2-3; the match to TRBD1 covers 9 bases. The V segment lost 0 bases and the J segment 5 bases; nucleotides outside the gene matches: 7. The CDR3 totals 16 residues. The germline CDR1 and CDR2 sequences are SGHRS and YFSETQ.

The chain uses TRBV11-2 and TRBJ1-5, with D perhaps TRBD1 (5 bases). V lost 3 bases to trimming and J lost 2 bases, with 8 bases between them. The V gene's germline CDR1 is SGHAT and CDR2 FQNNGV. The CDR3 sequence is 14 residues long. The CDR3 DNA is TGTGCCAGCAGCTTTGACAGTCGCAATCAGCCCCAGCATTTT. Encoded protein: CASSFDSRNQPQHF.

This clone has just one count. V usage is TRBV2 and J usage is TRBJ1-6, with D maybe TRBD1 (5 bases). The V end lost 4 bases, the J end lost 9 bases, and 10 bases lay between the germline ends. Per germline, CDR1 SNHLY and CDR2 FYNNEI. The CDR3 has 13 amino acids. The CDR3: CASSGARGSPLHF. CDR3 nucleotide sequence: TGTGCCAGCAGTGGGGCAAGGGGTTCACCCCTCCACTTT.

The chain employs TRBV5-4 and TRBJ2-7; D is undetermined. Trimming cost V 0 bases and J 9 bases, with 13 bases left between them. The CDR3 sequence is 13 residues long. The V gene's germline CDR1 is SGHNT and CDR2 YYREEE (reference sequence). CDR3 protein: CASSLDSRSAQYF. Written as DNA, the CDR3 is TGTGCCAGCAGCTTGGACAGTCGAAGTGCGCAGTACTTC.

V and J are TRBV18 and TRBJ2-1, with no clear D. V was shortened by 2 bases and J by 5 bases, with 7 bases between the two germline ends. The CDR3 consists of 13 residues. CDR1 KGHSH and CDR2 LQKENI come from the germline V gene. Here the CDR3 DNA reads TGTGCCAGCTCACCAGGGCAGAACAATGAGCAGTTCTTC. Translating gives CASSPGQNNEQFF. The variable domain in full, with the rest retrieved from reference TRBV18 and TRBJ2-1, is NAGVMQNPRHLVRRRGQEARLRCSPMKGHSHVYWYRQLPEEGLKFMVYLQKENIIDESGMPKERFSAEFPKEGPSILRIQQVVRGDSAAYFCASSPGQNNEQFFGPGTRLTVL.

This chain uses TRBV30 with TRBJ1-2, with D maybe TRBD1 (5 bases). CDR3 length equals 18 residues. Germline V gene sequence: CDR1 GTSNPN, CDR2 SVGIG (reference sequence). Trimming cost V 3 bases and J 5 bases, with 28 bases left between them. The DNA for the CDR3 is TGTGCCTGGAGCCTCCCTACTATGACCCCACTTGGGGGGTATGGCTACACCTTC. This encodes CAWSLPTMTPLGGYGYTF. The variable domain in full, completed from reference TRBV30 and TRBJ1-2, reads SQTIHQWPATLVQPVGSPLSLECTVEGTSNPNLYWYRQAAGRGLQLLFYSVGIGQISSEVPQNLSASRPQDRQFILSSKKLLLSDSGFYLCAWSLPTMTPLGGYGYTFGSGTRLTVV.

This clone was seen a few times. CDR3 amino acids: CASSSHNYGYTF. The CDR3 DNA is TGTGCCAGCAGTTCCCATAACTATGGCTACACCTTC. This sequence joins TRBV6-5 and TRBJ1-2, with no clear D. V was cut by 4 bases and J by 1 base, with 4 bases left in between. Germline V gene lookup returns CDR1 MNHEY and CDR2 SVGAGI. This CDR3 has 12 amino acids.

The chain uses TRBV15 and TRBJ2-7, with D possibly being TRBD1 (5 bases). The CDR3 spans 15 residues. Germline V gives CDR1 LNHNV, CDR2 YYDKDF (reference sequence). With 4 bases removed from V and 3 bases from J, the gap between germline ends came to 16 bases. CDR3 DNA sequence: TGTGCCACCAGCAAGACACCTTCCGGACACTACGAGCAGTACTTC. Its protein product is CATSKTPSGHYEQYF.